This is a list of T cell receptor beta chains from one sample in a study of response to subunit inactivated influenza vaccine. TCRdb reprocessed the RT-PCR reads via MiXCR and lists one record per CDR3 protein. The table includes 800,000 or so distinct CDR3 sequences, 21% detected once. The sample was PBMCs from blood, taken 5 days after vaccination. Every receptor here comes from a man aged 50 to 60 who received an inactivated influenza vaccine. CDR3s include the opening cysteine and the closing phenylalanine or tryptophan. The D gene is left open where the match is weak. Size tells how often a clone was seen (once, few, many) or the class of an expanded clone, and some rows leave it out.

>TRBJ2-1|few|TRBV5-1|-
TGCGCCAGCACTTTAGAAAGCGGAACCTACAATGAGCAGTTCTTC
CASTLESGTYNEQFF
>TRBJ2-3|few|TRBV3-1|TRBD2
TGTGCCAGCAGGGTGAAAGCGGGGTCCACAGATACGCAGTATTTT
CASRVKAGSTDTQYF
>TRBJ2-7|few|TRBV15|-
TGTGCCACCAGCAGAGATGGGAGACGGTCCTCCTACGAGCAGTACTTC
CATSRDGRRSSYEQYF
>TRBJ1-1|few|TRBV7-2|TRBD1
TGTGCCAGCAGCTTAGTTGGGACAGGGGGGAGCACTGAAGCTTTCTTT
CASSLVGTGGSTEAFF
>TRBJ2-7|-|TRBV6-2/TRBV6-3|-
TGTGCCAGCGTGCAGGGCGACGAGCAGTACTTC
CASVQGDEQYF
>TRBJ2-1|many|TRBV20-1|TRBD1
TGCAGTGCCCGAAAACGACAGGGAAGCTACAATGAGCAGTTCTTC
CSARKRQGSYNEQFF
>TRBJ2-7|-|TRBV4-2|TRBD2
TGTGCCAGCAGCCAAGGTTCGGGAGGGTCCTACGAGCAGTACTTC
CASSQGSGGSYEQYF
>TRBJ2-7|-|TRBV11-2|TRBD2
TGTGCCAGCAGCGCCGGGACTAGCCGATCCTACGAGCAGTACTTC
CASSAGTSRSYEQYF
>TRBJ1-2|-|TRBV24-1|-
TGTGCCACCAGTGATACAGGGAACTATGGCTACACCTTC
CATSDTGNYGYTF
>TRBJ2-7|few|TRBV11-2|TRBD2
TGTGCCAGCAGCTTAGATTCTAGCGGAGCGCCCCGCTCCTACGAGCAGTACTTC
CASSLDSSGAPRSYEQYF
>TRBJ2-7|many|TRBV20-1|-
TGCAGTGCTAGCCTTACGGGGGTGCTAGGCGAGCAGTACTTC
CSASLTGVLGEQYF
>TRBJ2-1|few|TRBV20-1|-
TGCAGTGCTAGTTCAGGGGAGAGAAGGAATGAGCAGTTCTTC
CSASSGERRNEQFF
>TRBJ2-1|few|TRBV9|-
TGTGCCAGCAGCGTAGTCTCCTTCTCCTACAATGAGCAGTTCTTC
CASSVVSFSYNEQFF
>TRBJ1-2|-|TRBV12-3/TRBV12-4|TRBD1
TGTGCCAGCAGCCGGGGACAGGGGGCTTATGGCTACACCTTC
CASSRGQGAYGYTF
>TRBJ2-5|-|TRBV18|-
TGTGCCAGCTCACCACTGGGGGCGCGGTCGGAGACCCAGTACTTC
CASSPLGARSETQYF
>TRBJ1-5|few|TRBV23-1|TRBD1
TGCGCCAGCAGCATCGAGGACAGGGATTGCTGTCAGCCCCAGCATTTT
CASSIEDRDCCQPQHF
>TRBJ2-5|-|TRBV9|-
TGTGCCAGCAGCGCACGTAGCGCACGTACAGAGACCCAGTACTTC
CASSARSARTETQYF
>TRBJ1-6|few|TRBV7-9|-
TGTGCCAGCAGCTTCCAGGGGCCTTCACCCCTCCACTTT
CASSFQGPSPLHF
>TRBJ2-1|many|TRBV28|-
TGTGCCAGCAGTTTATTTGACTTCTCCAATGAGCAGTTCTTC
CASSLFDFSNEQFF
>TRBJ2-6|-|TRBV20-1|-
TGCAGTGCTAGAACGCCTGGGGCCAACGTCCTGACTTTC
CSARTPGANVLTF
>TRBJ1-4|few|TRBV10-3|-
TGTGCCATCAGTGACAGGTTGGAAGAAAAACTGTTTTTT
CAISDRLEEKLFF
>TRBJ1-1|few|TRBV20-1|TRBD1
TGCAGTGCTAGAGAAGGGACAGGCGACAACACTGAAGCTTTCTTT
CSAREGTGDNTEAFF
>TRBJ1-6|-|TRBV5-1|TRBD1
TGCGCCAGCAGCTCCGGGGACAGCTATTCACCCCTCCACTTT
CASSSGDSYSPLHF
>TRBJ2-7|-|TRBV5-5|-
TGTGCCAGCAGCTCGGGATATCAGGTGATTCGCGAGCAGTACTTC
CASSSGYQVIREQYF
>TRBJ2-1|-|TRBV18|TRBD2
TGTGCCAGCTCATACGGGAGTGGTAGCGGGAGTGAGCAGTTCTTC
CASSYGSGSGSEQFF